This T cell receptor beta chain is from a study of cytomegalovirus exposure and HLA in healthy donors. Overall study: The approximately 110 validation repertoires used a platform that matched the one used for the approximately 610 first-cohort repertoires, as a later analysis reported. Broader study findings: The tendency of first-cohort TCR clusters to co-occur in the roughly 130 validation repertoires emerged from a later analysis. Reported performance of the classifier showed diagnosis of cytomegalovirus status with high specificity and sensitivity.

The approximately 120-subject validation cohort, separate from the approximately 670-subject first cohort, included the donors. About this clone itself: Its antigen is currently unknown.

Sequencing used immunoSEQ multiplex PCR; TCRdb keeps in-frame clones, though not all of them. The sample consists of over 250,000 clones, approximately 86% of them appearing once. Trimming pared 1 base from V and 4 bases from J, leaving 10 bases between. Per the germline V gene, CDR1 is LNHDA and CDR2 is SQIVND (reference sequence). There are 14 residues in the CDR3. The sequencing input was PBMCs. The chain employs TRBV19 and TRBJ1-2, with no clear D. The source is a woman aged 18-29 years in good health and CMV-seronegative. The CDR3: CASSIVGDIYGYTF. The DNA for the CDR3 is TGTGCCAGTAGTATAGTCGGTGACATCTATGGCTACACCTTC.